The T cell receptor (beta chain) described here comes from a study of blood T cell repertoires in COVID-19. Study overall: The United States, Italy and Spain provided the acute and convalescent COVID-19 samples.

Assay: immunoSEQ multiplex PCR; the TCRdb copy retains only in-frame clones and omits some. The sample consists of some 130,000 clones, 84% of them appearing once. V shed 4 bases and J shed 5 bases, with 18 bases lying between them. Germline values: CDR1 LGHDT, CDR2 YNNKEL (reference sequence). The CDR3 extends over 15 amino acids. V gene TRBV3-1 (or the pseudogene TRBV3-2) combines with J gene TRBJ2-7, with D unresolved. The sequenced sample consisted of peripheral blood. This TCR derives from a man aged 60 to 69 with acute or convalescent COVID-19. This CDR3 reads CASSRLVVGGNEQYF. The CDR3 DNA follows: TGTGCCAGCAGCCGCCTCGTGGTCGGCGGAAACGAGCAGTACTTC.